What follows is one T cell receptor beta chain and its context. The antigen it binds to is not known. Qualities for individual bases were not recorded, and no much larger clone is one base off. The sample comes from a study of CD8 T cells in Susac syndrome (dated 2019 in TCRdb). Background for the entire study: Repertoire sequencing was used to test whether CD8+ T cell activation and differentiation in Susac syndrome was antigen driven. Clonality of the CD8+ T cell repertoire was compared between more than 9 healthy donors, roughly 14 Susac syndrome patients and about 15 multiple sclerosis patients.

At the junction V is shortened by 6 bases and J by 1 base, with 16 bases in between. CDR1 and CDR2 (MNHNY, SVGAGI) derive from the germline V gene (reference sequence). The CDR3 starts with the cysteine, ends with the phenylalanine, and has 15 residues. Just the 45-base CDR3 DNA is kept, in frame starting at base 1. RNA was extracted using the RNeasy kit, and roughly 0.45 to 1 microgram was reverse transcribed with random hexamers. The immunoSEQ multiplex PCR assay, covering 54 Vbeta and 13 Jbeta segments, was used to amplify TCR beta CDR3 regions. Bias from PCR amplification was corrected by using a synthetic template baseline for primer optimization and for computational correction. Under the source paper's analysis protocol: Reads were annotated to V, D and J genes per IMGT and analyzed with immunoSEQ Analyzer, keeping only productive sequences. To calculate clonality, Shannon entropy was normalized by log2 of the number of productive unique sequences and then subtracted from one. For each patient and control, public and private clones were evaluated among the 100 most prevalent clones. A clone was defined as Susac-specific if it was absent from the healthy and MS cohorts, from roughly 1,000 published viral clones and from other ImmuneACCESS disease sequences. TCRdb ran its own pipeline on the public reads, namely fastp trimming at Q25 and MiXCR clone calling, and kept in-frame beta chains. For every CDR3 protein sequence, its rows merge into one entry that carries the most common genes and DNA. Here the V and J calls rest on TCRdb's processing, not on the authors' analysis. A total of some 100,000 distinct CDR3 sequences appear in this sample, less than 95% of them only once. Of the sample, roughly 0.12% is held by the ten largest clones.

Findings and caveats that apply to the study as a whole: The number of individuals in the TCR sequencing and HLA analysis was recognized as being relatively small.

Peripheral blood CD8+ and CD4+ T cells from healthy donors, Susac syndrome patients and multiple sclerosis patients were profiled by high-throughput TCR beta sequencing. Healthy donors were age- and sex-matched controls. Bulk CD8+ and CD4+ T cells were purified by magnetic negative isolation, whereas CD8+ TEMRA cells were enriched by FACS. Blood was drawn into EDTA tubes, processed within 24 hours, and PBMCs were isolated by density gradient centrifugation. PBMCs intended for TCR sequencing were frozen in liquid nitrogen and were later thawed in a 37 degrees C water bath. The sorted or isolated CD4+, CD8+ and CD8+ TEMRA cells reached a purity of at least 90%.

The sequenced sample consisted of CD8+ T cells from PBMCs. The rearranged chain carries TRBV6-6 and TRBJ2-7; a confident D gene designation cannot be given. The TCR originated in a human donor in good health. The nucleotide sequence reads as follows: TGTGCCAGCAGCCACGACACCCTAGGTTCCTACGAGCAGTACTTC. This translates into CASSHDTLGSYEQYF.